The 14 T cell receptor beta chains in this list originate from one sample, sequenced in a study of sequential checkpoint blockade in melanoma. Here immunoSEQ multiplex PCR was the method, and the copy in TCRdb shows in-frame clones only, minus some. The table lists just over 7,000 clones, 20% to 25% of them singletons. Treatment described: randomized to nivolumab then ipilimumab (arm A) or the reverse (arm B). Sample: tumor tissue (inferred from file names), taken from a patient given nivolumab and ipilimumab in sequence. These receptors were taken from a human donor with melanoma.

This clone was recorded a few times. CDR3 residues: CASRPQGTSNQPQHF. The CDR3 coding sequence is TGTGCCAGCAGGCCACAGGGAACTAGCAATCAGCCCCAGCATTTT. V and J are TRBV6-8 and TRBJ1-5; weak D call: TRBD1 (6 bases). This CDR3 contains 15 residues. Germline assignment: CDR1 MNHGY and CDR2 SAAAGT. Trimming removed 6 bases at V and 0 bases at J, with 12 bases between.

Relative to its sample, this clone is medium-sized. The rearrangement joins TRBV19 to TRBJ2-2, with a possible D match to TRBD2 (5 bases). V dropped 7 bases and J dropped 3 bases, with 9 bases sitting between them. Germline CDR1 is LNHDA and CDR2 is SQIVND (reference sequence). The CDR3 has 13 residues. The CDR3 sequence is CASIPSYTGELFF. The CDR3 DNA is TGTGCCAGTATCCCTAGCTACACCGGGGAGCTGTTTTTT.

This chain joins TRBV30 and TRBJ1-5, with D unresolved. This CDR3 is built from 14 residues. V lost 1 base and J lost 2, with 9 bases in between. Germline V gene lookup returns CDR1 GTSNPN and CDR2 SVGIG (reference sequence). CDR3 protein: CAWSAQDGNQPQHF. CDR3 bases: TGTGCCTGGAGTGCCCAAGACGGCAATCAGCCCCAGCATTTT.

This clone came up once. The chain employs TRBV19 and TRBJ1-1; D may be TRBD1 (5 bases). The CDR3 is made up of 15 amino acids. V was trimmed by 1 base and J by 1 base, leaving 10 bases between them. Germline CDR1 reads LNHDA; CDR2 reads SQIVND (reference sequence). The CDR3 DNA follows: TGTGCCAGTAGTATAGGAGGGGTAGGGAACACTGAAGCTTTCTTT. It is translated as CASSIGGVGNTEAFF.

The chain has TRBV19 and TRBJ1-5, with 11 positions matching TRBD1. The CDR3 extends over 15 amino acids. Germline V lookup: CDR1 LNHDA, CDR2 SQIVND (reference sequence). The V and J ends lost 4 bases and 9 bases, in that order; junction bases with no gene match: 8. The CDR3, as DNA: TGTGCCAGTAGTACCACCGGGACAGGGGGTATGCCCCAGCATTTT. It specifies CASSTTGTGGMPQHF.

The chain has TRBV29-1 and TRBJ1-3; D is perhaps TRBD1 (5 bases). CDR1 and CDR2 (germline): SQVTM, ANQGSEA. The ends were cut back, 2 bases at V and 0 bases at J, with 14 bases in the middle. CDR3 length: 16 amino acids. The DNA of the CDR3 is TGCAGCGTTGAAAATTCAGGGTCCCCCTCTGGAAACACCATATATTTT. Protein: CSVENSGSPSGNTIYF.

In its sample, this clone was seen many times. V gene TRBV11-3 combines with J gene TRBJ2-5; D is perhaps TRBD1 or TRBD2 (6 bases each). V was shortened by 2 bases and J by 3 bases, with 22 bases between the two germline ends. From germline, CDR1 is SGHNT and CDR2 YENEEA. The length of the CDR3 is 18 residues. The DNA for the CDR3 is TGTGCCAGCAGCTTAAAGTTTATGTCGGCAGGGGAGGAAGAGACCCAGTACTTC. It is translated as CASSLKFMSAGEEETQYF.

This chain connects TRBV12-5 to TRBJ2-1; 11 bases agree with TRBD2. CDR1 is LGHNT and CDR2 is FRNRAP in the germline V gene. The CDR3 runs 15 residues. The CDR3 DNA sequence: TGTGCCAGCAATCTACATAGCGGGGGGGACAATGAGCAGTTCTTC. It codes for CASNLHSGGDNEQFF. Complete variable domain (other parts from reference TRBV12-5 and TRBJ2-1): DARVTQTPRHKVTEMGQEVTMRCQPILGHNTVFWYRQTMMQGLELLAYFRNRAPLDDSGMPKDRFSAEMPDATLATLKIQPSEPRDSAVYFCASNLHSGGDNEQFFGPGTRLTVL.

The sample holds a few counts of this clone. The chain recombines TRBV6-8 with TRBJ1-2, with D perhaps TRBD1 (5 bases). Germline loops: CDR1 MNHGY, CDR2 SAAAGT. The germline V and J ends were trimmed by 6 bases and 6 bases, with 35 bases remaining between them. The CDR3 consists of 20 residues. The CDR3 bases are TGTGCCAGCAGCAAAACCCCCCAGGGTCGCCCCGTATCCTATCTTAATGGCTACACCTTC. This sequence encodes CASSKTPQGRPVSYLNGYTF.

This clone was found once. The chain carries TRBV14 and TRBJ2-1; D is undetermined. The CDR3 has 16 amino acids. CDR1 and CDR2 (germline): SGHDN, FVKESK. V was shortened by 0 bases and J by 8 bases, with 17 bases between the two germline ends. The CDR3 loop is CASSQDSGPGLDEQFF. The CDR3 DNA is TGTGCCAGCAGCCAAGATAGTGGGCCGGGTCTGGATGAGCAGTTCTTC.

This clone was seen a few times. The rearrangement joins TRBV11-3 to TRBJ1-2; D is ambiguous. The CDR3 extends over 14 amino acids. Trimming took off 1 base at V and 4 bases at J, with 10 bases between the two ends. CDR1 SGHNT and CDR2 YENEEA come from the germline V gene. As DNA, the CDR3 is TGTGCCAGCAGCTTAGGGGAGTTCGGCTATGGCTACACCTTC. This sequence encodes CASSLGEFGYGYTF.

CDR3 in amino acids: CASSPYREDTEAFF. CDR3 coding DNA: TGTGCCAGCTCACCATACAGGGAGGACACTGAAGCTTTCTTT. The chain recombines TRBV18 with TRBJ1-1; D might be TRBD1 (6 bases). The length of the CDR3 is 14 residues. Deletions cut 2 bases from V and 3 bases from J, with 10 bases between. Per germline, CDR1 KGHSH and CDR2 LQKENI.

This clone turned up a few times. The chain has TRBV6-8 and TRBJ2-7, with TRBD2 matching 7 bases. The V segment lost 5 bases and the J segment 3 bases; nucleotides outside the gene matches: 4. The CDR3 sequence is 13 residues long. Per germline, CDR1 MNHGY and CDR2 SAAAGT. In nucleotides, the CDR3 is TGTGCCAGCAGTCCCGGGACTATCTACGAGCAGTACTTC. It codes for CASSPGTIYEQYF.

Judged by abundance, this clone is medium-sized. This sequence joins TRBV9 and TRBJ1-3; D gene uncertain. Trimming removed 4 bases from V and 2 bases from J, with 13 bases in between. The CDR3 has 15 residues. Germline CDR1 reads SGDLS; CDR2 reads YYNGEE. The CDR3 is CASSLGPGPGNTIYF. The DNA of the CDR3 is TGTGCCAGCAGCCTAGGACCCGGACCTGGAAACACCATATATTTT.